This entry lists 28 T cell receptor beta chains sequenced from one sample in a study of CD8+ T cells in alopecia areata. Following extraction, RNA underwent reverse transcription to cDNA, which served as the sequencing template. Clones were read by immunoSEQ multiplex PCR, and TCRdb kept only the in-frame ones, dropping some. This sample has 65,000 to 90,000 clones, with just over 50% found just once. Sequencing used NKG2D-high CD8+ T cells sorted from blood. The source of these receptors is a human donor with alopecia areata.

The chain recombines TRBV20-1 with TRBJ2-5, with D perhaps matching TRBD1 (5 bases). This CDR3 comprises 11 residues. Germline CDR1 and CDR2: DFQATT and SNEGSKA (reference sequence). V was clipped by 7 bases and J by 7 bases, with 13 bases between them. CDR3 in DNA: TGCAGTGTTCAGGGTAAAGGGACCCAGTACTTC. It encodes CSVQGKGTQYF.

In its sample, this clone was seen a few times. The CDR3 ends on some other residue instead of the conserved phenylalanine or tryptophan, so this is likely a read error. It is unclear where the CDR3 begins or ends on the DNA, so no DNA is shown, and the CDR3 is as TCRdb lists it. The chain joins TRBV13 to TRBJ1-1; TRBD1, the table's D call, was not compared with the DNA. Germline values: CDR1 PRHDT, CDR2 FYEKMQ (reference sequence). The CDR3 numbers 10 amino acids, ends counted. CDR3 sequence reads: CASSLGVLAL.

The chain couples TRBV2 to TRBJ2-1, with D possibly TRBD2 on 5 matching bases. Germline CDR1 SNHLY, CDR2 FYNNEI. V lost 6 bases and J 3 bases, leaving 9 bases between the germline ends. The CDR3 is made up of 13 amino acids. The CDR3 DNA sequence: TGTGCCAGCAGAGACGGGAACTACAATGAGCAGTTCTTC. This gives the protein CASRDGNYNEQFF.

The V and J genes are TRBV4-1 and TRBJ1-5; 8 positions agree with TRBD1. There are 15 residues in the CDR3. The V gene's germline CDR1 is MGHRA and CDR2 YSYEKL. J was trimmed by 7 bases and V by 1 base; bases with no gene match: 6. Written as DNA, the CDR3 is TGCGCCAGCAGCCAAGTCCAGGGGGCAGGGCAGCCCCAGCATTTT. This gives the protein CASSQVQGAGQPQHF.

The V call is TRBV29-1, the J call TRBJ2-7; maybe TRBD2 (6 bases). CDR1 is SQVTM, CDR2 ANQGSEA, per germline. The CDR3 spans 13 residues. V dropped 8 bases and J dropped 1 base, with 15 bases sitting between them. Here the CDR3 reads CSSSAGPSYEQYF. CDR3 DNA sequence: TGCAGCTCCTCGGCGGGGCCATCCTACGAGCAGTACTTC.

J is TRBJ2-5 and V is TRBV28, with D tentatively TRBD2 (5 bases). The V gene lost 4 bases and the J gene lost 5 bases, with 17 bases spanning the gap. Per the germline V gene, CDR1 is MDHEN and CDR2 is SYDVKM. This CDR3 region has 15 residues. The CDR3 DNA follows: TGTGCCAGCAGTTCCTCGGACTCAACCGAGGAGACCCAGTACTTC. Protein product: CASSSSDSTEETQYF.

This clone turned up a few times. CDR3 protein: CSALAGGLYNEQFF. Written as DNA, the CDR3 is TGCAGCGCCTTAGCGGGAGGGCTCTACAATGAGCAGTTCTTC. The gene calls are TRBV29-1 and TRBJ2-1; 11 bases are shared with TRBD2. The CDR3 runs to 14 residues. Germline CDR1 is SQVTM and CDR2 is ANQGSEA. Trimming took 7 bases from V and 3 from J; bases not matched to a gene: 5.

The rearrangement joins TRBV5-4 to TRBJ2-3; weak D call: TRBD2 (5 bases). The CDR3 covers 13 residues. Trimming shortened V by 4 bases and J by 10 bases, and 16 bases separated the two germline ends. Germline-derived CDR1 and CDR2 are SGHNT and YYREEE (reference sequence). CDR3 loop: CASSGGGLSAQYF. CDR3 nucleotides: TGTGCCAGCAGCGGTGGCGGGTTAAGTGCGCAGTATTTT. Looking up the rest from reference TRBV5-4 and TRBJ2-3 gives the full variable domain: ETGVTQSPTHLIKTRGQQVTLRCSSQSGHNTVSWYQQALGQGPQFIFQYYREEENGRGNFPPRFSGLQFPNYSSELNVNALELDDSALYLCASSGGGLSAQYFGPGTRLTVL.

Here the CDR3 DNA reads TGTGCCAGCAGCCAAGTTTCCGGGAGAGGGTACGAGCAGTACTTC. As protein: CASSQVSGRGYEQYF. This chain joins TRBV14 and TRBJ2-7, with D possibly being TRBD2 (6 bases). This CDR3 region has 15 residues. The V end lost 1 base, the J end lost 4 bases, and 14 bases lay between the germline ends. The germline gives CDR1 SGHDN, CDR2 FVKESK.

The rearrangement joins TRBV27 to TRBJ1-2; D is undetermined. CDR1 is MNHEY, CDR2 SMNVEV, per germline (reference sequence). The length of the CDR3 is 15 residues. Trimming removed 3 bases at V and 0 bases at J, with 11 bases between. The CDR3 protein is CASSFGQPANYGYTF. CDR3 bases: TGTGCCAGCAGTTTCGGGCAGCCTGCTAACTATGGCTACACCTTC.

V gene TRBV4-1 combines with J gene TRBJ2-7, with D possibly matching TRBD1 (5 bases). Trimming took 6 bases from V and 0 from J, leaving 12 bases between them. This CDR3 contains 14 residues. In germline, CDR1 is MGHRA, CDR2 YSYEKL. This CDR3 is CASSPDRISYEQYF. In nucleotides, the CDR3 is TGCGCCAGCAGTCCCGACAGAATCTCCTACGAGCAGTACTTC.

The chain recombines TRBV29-1 with TRBJ2-6, with a weak D call TRBD1 (5 bases). Trimming cost V 3 bases and J 0 bases, with 12 bases left between them. The CDR3 has 16 residues. Germline loops: CDR1 SQVTM, CDR2 ANQGSEA. The CDR3 is CSVETARFSGANVLTF. CDR3 DNA sequence: TGCAGCGTTGAGACAGCCAGGTTCTCTGGGGCCAACGTCCTGACTTTC.

CDR3 in amino acids: CSVDWTGGYEQYF. The CDR3 nucleotides are TGCAGCGTGGATTGGACAGGGGGCTACGAGCAGTACTTC. V gene TRBV29-1 combines with J gene TRBJ2-7; 10 bases are shared with TRBD1. The germline V gene encodes CDR1 SQVTM and CDR2 ANQGSEA. V was pared by 6 bases and J by 3 bases, with 5 bases of the junction left unmatched. The CDR3 runs 13 residues.

J is TRBJ1-1 and V is TRBV6-5; D ambiguous. This CDR3 has 14 residues. Deletions cut 6 bases from V and 0 bases from J, with 11 bases between. Germline V gene lookup returns CDR1 MNHEY and CDR2 SVGAGI. CDR3: CASRPPGMNTEAFF. DNA of the CDR3: TGTGCCAGCAGGCCCCCGGGGATGAACACTGAAGCTTTCTTT.

The J gene is TRBJ2-1, the V gene TRBV28; D is ambiguous. Germline assignment: CDR1 MDHEN and CDR2 SYDVKM. This CDR3 has 16 residues. The V gene lost 5 bases and the J gene lost 4 bases, with 18 bases spanning the gap. CDR3 sequence: CASSAHSGPPYNEQFF. The CDR3 nucleotides read TGTGCCAGCAGTGCACACTCCGGACCCCCTTACAATGAGCAGTTCTTC.

There are a few counts of this clone. The V gene is TRBV7-9, the J gene TRBJ2-7; the D call may be TRBD1 or TRBD2 (6 bases each). The CDR3 loop spans 12 amino acids. Germline values: CDR1 SEHNR, CDR2 FQNEAQ (reference sequence). The ends were cut back, 3 bases at V and 6 bases at J, with 9 bases in the middle. CDR3 nucleotides: TGTGCCAGCAGCTTGAGGGGGGTCGAGCAGTACTTC. This translates into CASSLRGVEQYF.

This clone came up a few times. The gene calls are TRBV14 and TRBJ2-5; no clear D. V lost 4 bases, J lost 2 bases, and 14 bases lay in between. Germline V gene sequence: CDR1 SGHDN, CDR2 FVKESK. CDR3 length: 15 residues. CDR3 loop: CASSLIRGTQETQYF. DNA of the CDR3: TGTGCCAGCAGCCTCATACGTGGTACTCAAGAGACCCAGTACTTC.

The chain is built from TRBV9 and TRBJ2-2; 9 positions match TRBD2. Germline V lookup: CDR1 SGDLS, CDR2 YYNGEE. The V gene end was trimmed by 2 bases and the J gene end by 6 bases; junction bases not matched to a gene: 5. The CDR3 contains 15 residues. The CDR3 DNA is TGTGCCAGCAGCGTTGGGACTAGCTTCGCCGGGGAGCTGTTTTTT. The encoded protein is CASSVGTSFAGELFF.

As for this clone: At one boundary the junction diverges from the germline segment, which might be a read error. The rearrangement links TRBV29-1 to TRBJ2-1; D is perhaps TRBD1 (6 bases). CDR1 and CDR2 from the germline V gene are SQVTM and ANQGSEA. The CDR3 runs 15 residues. CDR3 residues: CSVVPLQGSDNGQFF. CDR3 DNA: TGCAGCGTTGTTCCCCTACAGGGTTCCGACAATGGGCAGTTCTTC.

The chain joins TRBV7-2 to TRBJ2-5; no clear D. This CDR3 has 13 residues. The germline V and J ends were trimmed by 6 bases and 3 bases, with 11 bases remaining between them. Per germline, CDR1 SGHTA and CDR2 FQGNSA. CDR3 in amino acids: CASSLLIKETQYF. The CDR3, as DNA: TGTGCCAGCAGTCTATTGATTAAAGAGACCCAGTACTTC.

This clone was seen only once. This chain links TRBV9 with TRBJ2-1; 15 bases fit TRBD2. Trimming cost V 3 bases and J 6 bases; bases outside gene matches: 4. There are 16 residues in the CDR3. Germline V gene lookup returns CDR1 SGDLS and CDR2 YYNGEE. In DNA form, the CDR3 reads TGTGCCAGCAGCGAAGGACTAGCGGGAGGGCCCAATGAGCAGTTCTTC. Protein: CASSEGLAGGPNEQFF.

The chain links TRBV27 to TRBJ1-5; D is possibly TRBD1 (5 bases). Germline V gives CDR1 MNHEY, CDR2 SMNVEV (reference sequence). The CDR3 runs to 13 residues. V gave up 6 bases and J gave up 3 bases, with 9 bases separating them. In DNA form, the CDR3 reads TGTGCCAGCAGCCTGGGACCCAATCAGCCCCAGCATTTT. Translating gives CASSLGPNQPQHF.

The rearrangement uses TRBV27 and TRBJ2-2, with TRBD2 as a possible D gene (5 bases). This CDR3 has 14 residues. The germline V and J ends were trimmed by 3 bases and 2 bases, with 7 bases remaining between them. Germline CDR1 MNHEY, CDR2 SMNVEV (reference sequence). The CDR3 DNA reads as TGTGCCAGCAGTTTCGGGATCAACACCGGGGAGCTGTTTTTT. Amino acids: CASSFGINTGELFF.

This clone has just a few counts. V usage is TRBV29-1 and J usage is TRBJ2-5; 8 bases map to TRBD2. CDR1 SQVTM and CDR2 ANQGSEA come from the germline V gene. The CDR3 is 14 amino acids. V dropped 3 bases and J dropped 5; count of bases not matched to a gene: 8. The CDR3 is CSVETGGVSETQYF. CDR3 bases: TGCAGCGTTGAGACGGGGGGGGTAAGCGAGACCCAGTACTTC.

This clone was counted only a few times. This chain connects TRBV29-1 to TRBJ2-1; TRBD2 aligns across 8 bases. V shed 5 bases, J shed 5 bases, and the junction held 5 bases outside the gene matches. The CDR3 has 13 residues. Per the germline V gene, CDR1 is SQVTM and CDR2 is ANQGSEA. CDR3 in amino acids: CSVHSGIDNEQFF. CDR3 in DNA: TGCAGCGTTCATAGCGGGATTGACAATGAGCAGTTCTTC.

This clone is medium-sized by share. Within the sample, other DNA sequences also encode this same CDR3. The J gene is TRBJ2-3, the V gene TRBV11-2, with 12 bases fitting TRBD2. CDR1 SGHAT and CDR2 FQNNGV come from the germline V gene. The CDR3 contains 18 residues. Trimming took 5 bases from V and 2 from J; bases not matched to a gene: 11. CDR3 DNA sequence: TGTGCCAGCAGCGGGGGTCAGACTAGCGGGGGATACACAGATACGCAGTATTTT. Its translation is CASSGGQTSGGYTDTQYF.

This clone was detected many times. V and J are TRBV13 and TRBJ2-7, with D uncertain. The V end was cut by 5 bases, the J end by 2 bases, with 13 bases between. This CDR3 contains 14 residues. Germline V gives CDR1 PRHDT, CDR2 FYEKMQ (reference sequence). The CDR3 sequence: CASSQRGPAYEQYF. Here the CDR3 DNA reads TGTGCCAGCAGCCAAAGAGGCCCAGCCTACGAGCAGTACTTC.

This clone was picked up a small number of times. The chain couples TRBV7-9 to TRBJ2-7; 7 positions match TRBD1. The CDR3 is made up of 13 amino acids. Germline values: CDR1 SEHNR, CDR2 FQNEAQ (reference sequence). The V segment lost 5 bases and the J segment 7 bases; nucleotides outside the gene matches: 8. CDR3 DNA sequence: TGTGCCAGCAGCCGGTCGCAGGGGGATGAGCAGTACTTC. It translates to CASSRSQGDEQYF.